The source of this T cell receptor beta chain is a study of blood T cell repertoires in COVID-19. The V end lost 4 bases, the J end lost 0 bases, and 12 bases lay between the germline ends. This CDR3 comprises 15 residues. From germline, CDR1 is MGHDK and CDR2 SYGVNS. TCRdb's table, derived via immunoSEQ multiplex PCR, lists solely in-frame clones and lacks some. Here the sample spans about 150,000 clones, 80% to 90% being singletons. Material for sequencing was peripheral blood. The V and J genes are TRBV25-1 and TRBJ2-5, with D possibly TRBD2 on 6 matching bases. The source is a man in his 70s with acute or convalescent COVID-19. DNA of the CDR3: TGTGCCAGCAGTGTCCGGAGGGAGCACCAAGAGACCCAGTACTTC. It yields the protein CASSVRREHQETQYF.